This T cell receptor beta chain appears in the sequencing data of a study of technical replicates of blood from a handful of donors. The repertoire was sequenced with immunoSEQ multiplex PCR; TCRdb's copy has only in-frame clones and lacks some. The sample shows 65,000 to 95,000 clones, 85% to 95% of them seen only once. Trimming cost V 1 base and J 7 bases, with 7 bases left between them. The germline V gene has CDR1 SEHNR and CDR2 FQNEAQ (reference sequence). The CDR3 sequence is 13 residues long. The chain recombines TRBV7-9 with TRBJ2-2; D unclear. The sequenced sample consisted of T cells isolated from PBMCs. The source of this sequence is a human donor in good health. CDR3 in amino acids: CASSLGASGELFF. In DNA, the CDR3 is TGTGCCAGCAGCTTAGGGGCCAGCGGGGAGCTGTTTTTT.